The 17 T cell receptor beta chains listed next were all sequenced from one sample in a study of blood T cell repertoires in COVID-19. Repertoires were generated with immunoSEQ multiplex PCR, while TCRdb's copy carries only in-frame clones and drops some. The table shows fewer than 80,000 clones, with 84% occurring only once. The sequencing sample was made of peripheral blood. The source of these receptors is a man aged 50 to 60 with COVID-19, enrolled during active disease.

V is TRBV19 and J is TRBJ2-7, with D perhaps matching TRBD1 (5 bases). The CDR3 is 14 residues long. The V end lost 5 bases, the J end lost 3 bases, and 14 bases lay between the germline ends. Germline V CDR1 and CDR2: LNHDA, SQIVND (reference sequence). CDR3 region: CASSFLDKNYEQYF. The CDR3 DNA follows: TGTGCCAGTAGTTTCCTGGACAAGAACTACGAGCAGTACTTC.

V is TRBV2 and J is TRBJ2-5; the D gene is possibly TRBD1 (6 bases). V gave up 1 base and J gave up 5 bases, with 11 bases separating them. CDR1 and CDR2 (germline): SNHLY, FYNNEI. The CDR3 has 14 amino acids. CDR3 nucleotide sequence: TGTGCCAGCAGTGAAGGGGGGCAGTGGGAGACCCAGTACTTC. This codes for CASSEGGQWETQYF.

V and J are TRBV2 and TRBJ2-7; 7 bases are shared with TRBD1. With 6 bases clipped from V and 4 bases from J, the junction kept 6 bases outside the gene matches. Germline CDR1 and CDR2: SNHLY and FYNNEI. This CDR3 contains 13 residues. CDR3 sequence (DNA): TGTGCCAGCAGCGACGGGGACAGTTACGAGCAGTACTTC. It specifies CASSDGDSYEQYF.

This chain uses TRBV4-1 with TRBJ1-2; D gene unclear. Trimming removed 3 bases from V and 3 bases from J, with 8 bases in between. Germline values: CDR1 MGHRA, CDR2 YSYEKL. The CDR3 extends over 13 amino acids. CDR3 DNA sequence: TGCGCCAGCAGCCAGGGCGTGGACTATGGCTACACCTTC. Translated: CASSQGVDYGYTF.

V usage is TRBV19 and J usage is TRBJ1-4; D unresolved. This CDR3 has 15 residues. V dropped 5 bases and J dropped 0 bases, with 10 bases sitting between them. Germline CDR1 reads LNHDA; CDR2 reads SQIVND (reference sequence). The CDR3 region is CASSFGVATNEKLFF. The CDR3, as DNA: TGTGCCAGTAGTTTCGGAGTTGCAACTAATGAAAAACTGTTTTTT.

This chain joins TRBV15 and TRBJ1-6; 7 bases map to TRBD1. CDR3 length equals 18 residues. Trimming cost V 3 bases and J 6 bases; bases outside gene matches: 14. Looked up from germline, CDR1 is LNHNV and CDR2 is YYDKDF (reference sequence). The CDR3 reads CATSSTTQGVHPNSPLHF. CDR3 DNA: TGTGCCACCAGCAGTACAACCCAGGGGGTGCACCCTAATTCACCCCTCCACTTT.

This chain uses TRBV4-1 with TRBJ2-5, with 8 bases identical to TRBD2. The ends lost 0 bases at V and 4 bases at J; junction bases unmatched: 4. The CDR3 has 15 amino acids. CDR1 and CDR2 (germline): MGHRA, YSYEKL. DNA of the CDR3: TGCGCCAGCAGCCAAGATGGTAGCGGGGCAGAGACCCAGTACTTC. It translates to CASSQDGSGAETQYF.

The chain couples TRBV2 to TRBJ1-2; tentative D call: TRBD1 (6 bases). V dropped 6 bases and J dropped 5 bases, with 16 bases sitting between them. This CDR3 is built from 14 residues. The germline V gene has CDR1 SNHLY and CDR2 FYNNEI. The DNA of the CDR3 is TGTGCCAGCAGAGGTACAGAGGGGGTGTATGGCTACACCTTC. Translating it yields CASRGTEGVYGYTF.

The gene calls are TRBV7-9 and TRBJ2-5; 9 bases agree with TRBD1. The CDR3 sequence is 18 residues long. With V trimmed by 0 bases and J by 5 bases, 13 bases remained unmatched. Germline assignment: CDR1 SEHNR and CDR2 FQNEAQ (reference sequence). For the CDR3, the DNA is TGTGCCAGCAGCTTAGCCCCACCGGGACAGGGACGGAGGGAGACCCAGTACTTC. Translation gives CASSLAPPGQGRRETQYF.

This rearrangement joins TRBV12-5 to TRBJ2-7; a weak D match, TRBD1 (6 bases). Trimming took 0 bases from V and 11 from J, leaving 20 bases between them. Looked up from germline, CDR1 is LGHNT and CDR2 is FRNRAP. The CDR3 spans 15 residues. The CDR3, as DNA: TGTGCTAGTGGTTTGGTACTCCAGGGGCCCTCTTCGGAGTACTTC. Amino acid sequence: CASGLVLQGPSSEYF.

This chain joins TRBV7-9 and TRBJ2-7, with D unresolved. This CDR3 has 14 amino acids. Germline CDR1 is SEHNR and CDR2 is FQNEAQ (reference sequence). V lost 1 base to trimming and J lost 4 bases, with 11 bases between them. The CDR3 DNA reads TGTGCCAGCAGCTTAGTCGCCCCTAGATACGAGCAGTACTTC. This gives the protein CASSLVAPRYEQYF.

The chain couples TRBV5-1 to TRBJ1-2, with D possibly being TRBD1 (5 bases). V was pared by 2 bases and J by 2 bases, with 10 bases between. Germline V gene data show CDR1 as SGHRS and CDR2 as YFSETQ. This CDR3 has 14 residues. CDR3 region: CASSFDSQNYGYTF. The CDR3 nucleotides read TGCGCCAGCAGCTTTGACAGCCAAAACTATGGCTACACCTTC.

The rearrangement uses TRBV7-9 and TRBJ2-3; TRBD1 is a possible D gene (6 bases). The germline CDR1 and CDR2 sequences are SEHNR and FQNEAQ (reference sequence). Trimming left V 5 bases short and J 1 base short, with 19 bases between. The CDR3 covers 17 residues. Written as DNA, the CDR3 is TGTGCCAGCAGCCCTCGATTAGGACAGAGGGGCACAGATACGCAGTATTTT. Encoded protein: CASSPRLGQRGTDTQYF.

This chain connects TRBV3-1 (or the pseudogene TRBV3-2) to TRBJ2-7; 13 nucleotides match TRBD2. Germline loops: CDR1 LGHDT, CDR2 YNNKEL (reference sequence). This CDR3 comprises 13 residues. The trim removed 8 bases at V and 5 bases at J, leaving 3 bases unmatched. Here the CDR3 reads CASRTSGGHEQYF. The CDR3 DNA reads as TGTGCCAGCCGGACTAGCGGGGGTCACGAGCAGTACTTC.

The V call is TRBV3-1 (or the pseudogene TRBV3-2), the J call TRBJ2-3; D call uncertain. From germline, CDR1 is LGHDT and CDR2 YNNKEL (reference sequence). The germline V and J ends were trimmed by 0 bases and 1 base, with 11 bases remaining between them. The CDR3 sequence is 16 residues long. The CDR3 sequence: CASSQETRWGTDTQYF. DNA of the CDR3: TGTGCCAGCAGCCAAGAAACCAGGTGGGGCACAGATACGCAGTATTTT.

The rearrangement uses TRBV9 and TRBJ2-7, with D possibly matching TRBD1 (6 bases). Between the trimmed V and J ends, which lost 3 bases and 3 bases, there was a span of 16 bases. Germline assignment: CDR1 SGDLS and CDR2 YYNGEE. The CDR3 has 15 residues. The CDR3 region is CASSEGDRPGYEQYF. The CDR3 coding sequence is TGTGCCAGCAGCGAGGGTGACAGGCCGGGCTACGAGCAGTACTTC.

The chain combines TRBV7-9 with TRBJ1-1; 9 nucleotides line up with TRBD1. The length of the CDR3 is 18 residues. The V and J ends lost 2 bases and 4 bases, in that order; junction bases with no gene match: 14. Germline V CDR1 and CDR2: SEHNR, FQNEAQ (reference sequence). This CDR3 is CASSLIFGQGHRGTEAFF. CDR3 coding DNA: TGTGCCAGCAGCTTAATATTTGGACAGGGGCATCGCGGCACTGAAGCTTTCTTT.